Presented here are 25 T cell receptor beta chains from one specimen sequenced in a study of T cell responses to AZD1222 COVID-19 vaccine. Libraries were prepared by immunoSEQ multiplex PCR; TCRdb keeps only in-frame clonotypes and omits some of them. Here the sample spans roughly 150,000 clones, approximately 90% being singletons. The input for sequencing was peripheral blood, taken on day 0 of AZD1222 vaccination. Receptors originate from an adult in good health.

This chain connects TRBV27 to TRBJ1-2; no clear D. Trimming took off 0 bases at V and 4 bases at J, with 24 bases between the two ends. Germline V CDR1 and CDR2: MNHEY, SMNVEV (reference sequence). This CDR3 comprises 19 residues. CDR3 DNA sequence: TGTGCCAGCAGTTTATCCACCCCCGCGAGGCAGAAGCTGTTCTATGGCTACACCTTC. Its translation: CASSLSTPARQKLFYGYTF.

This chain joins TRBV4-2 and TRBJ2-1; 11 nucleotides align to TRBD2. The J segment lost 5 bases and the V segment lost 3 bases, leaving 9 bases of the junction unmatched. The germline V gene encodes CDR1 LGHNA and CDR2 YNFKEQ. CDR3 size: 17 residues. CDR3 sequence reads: CASSHFPGTSGDNEQFF. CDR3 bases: TGTGCCAGCAGCCATTTTCCCGGGACTAGCGGTGACAATGAGCAGTTCTTC.

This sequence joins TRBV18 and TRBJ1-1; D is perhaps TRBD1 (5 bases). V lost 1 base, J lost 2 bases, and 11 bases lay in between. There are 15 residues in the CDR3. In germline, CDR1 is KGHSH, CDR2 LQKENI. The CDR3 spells CASSPQGGDNTEAFF. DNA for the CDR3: TGTGCCAGCTCACCACAGGGAGGGGATAACACTGAAGCTTTCTTT.

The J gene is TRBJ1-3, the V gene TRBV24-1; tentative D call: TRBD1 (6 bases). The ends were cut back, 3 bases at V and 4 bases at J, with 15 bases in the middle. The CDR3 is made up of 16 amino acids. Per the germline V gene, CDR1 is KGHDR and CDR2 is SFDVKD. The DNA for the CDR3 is TGTGCCACCAGTGATGAGAAAACAGGGCTAGGAAACACCATATATTTT. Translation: CATSDEKTGLGNTIYF.

Here the CDR3 DNA reads TGCAGTGCTAGTGGGGGACTAGCGGGAGGCACATCCTACAATGAGCAGTTCTTC. This gives the protein CSASGGLAGGTSYNEQFF. The rearrangement uses TRBV20-1 and TRBJ2-1, with 15 positions matching TRBD2. V was clipped by 3 bases and J by 1 base; unmatched bases: 7. This CDR3 has 18 residues. Germline assignment: CDR1 DFQATT and CDR2 SNEGSKA (reference sequence).

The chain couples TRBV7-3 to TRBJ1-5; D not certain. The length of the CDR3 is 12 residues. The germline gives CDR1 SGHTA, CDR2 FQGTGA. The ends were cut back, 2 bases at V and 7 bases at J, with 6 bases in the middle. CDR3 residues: CASSLVEQPQHF. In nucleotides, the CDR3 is TGTGCCAGCAGCTTAGTCGAACAGCCCCAGCATTTT.

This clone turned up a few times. CDR3: CSVAGSLNTGELFF. In DNA, the CDR3 is TGCAGCGTAGCCGGCTCGTTGAACACCGGGGAGCTGTTTTTT. The V gene is TRBV29-1, the J gene TRBJ2-2, with D unresolved. CDR1 and CDR2 from the germline V gene are SQVTM and ANQGSEA. The V end lost 6 bases, the J end lost 1 base, and 12 bases lay between the germline ends. There are 14 residues in the CDR3.

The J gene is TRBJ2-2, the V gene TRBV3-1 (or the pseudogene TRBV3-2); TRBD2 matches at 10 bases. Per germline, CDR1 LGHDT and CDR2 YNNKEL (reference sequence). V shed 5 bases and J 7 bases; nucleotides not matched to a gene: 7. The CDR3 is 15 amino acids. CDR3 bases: TGTGCCAGCAGCTCCCTAGCGGGAGCTGACGGGGAGCTGTTTTTT. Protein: CASSSLAGADGELFF.

CDR3 residues: CASSFGRNTEAFF. The CDR3, as DNA: TGTGCCAGCAGCTTCGGCAGAAACACTGAAGCTTTCTTT. The genes are TRBV5-5 and TRBJ1-1; D remains ambiguous. V lost 2 bases and J lost 2, with 7 bases in between. Germline V gives CDR1 SGHKS, CDR2 YYEKEE (reference sequence). There are 13 residues in the CDR3.

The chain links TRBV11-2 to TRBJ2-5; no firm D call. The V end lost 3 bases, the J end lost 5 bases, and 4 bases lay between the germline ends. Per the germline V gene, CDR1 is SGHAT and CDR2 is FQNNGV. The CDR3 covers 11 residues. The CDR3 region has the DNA TGTGCCAGCAGCTTCGGGGAGACCCAGTACTTC. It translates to CASSFGETQYF.

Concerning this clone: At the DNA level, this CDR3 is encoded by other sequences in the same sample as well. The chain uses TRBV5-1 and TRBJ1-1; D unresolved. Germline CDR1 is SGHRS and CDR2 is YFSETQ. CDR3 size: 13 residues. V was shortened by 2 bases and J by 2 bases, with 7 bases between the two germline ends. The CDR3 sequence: CASSLVRNTEAFF. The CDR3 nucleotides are TGCGCCAGCAGCTTAGTCAGAAACACTGAAGCTTTCTTT.

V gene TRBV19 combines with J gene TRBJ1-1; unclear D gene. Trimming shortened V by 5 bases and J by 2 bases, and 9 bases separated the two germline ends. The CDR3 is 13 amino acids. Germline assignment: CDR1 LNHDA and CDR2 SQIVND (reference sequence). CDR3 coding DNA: TGTGCCAGTAGTGTGAATGGCAACACTGAAGCTTTCTTT. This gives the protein CASSVNGNTEAFF. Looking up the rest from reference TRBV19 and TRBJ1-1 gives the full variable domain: DGGITQSPKYLFRKEGQNVTLSCEQNLNHDAMYWYRQDPGQGLRLIYYSQIVNDFQKGDIAEGYSVSREKKESFPLTVTSAQKNPTAFYLCASSVNGNTEAFFGQGTRLTVV.

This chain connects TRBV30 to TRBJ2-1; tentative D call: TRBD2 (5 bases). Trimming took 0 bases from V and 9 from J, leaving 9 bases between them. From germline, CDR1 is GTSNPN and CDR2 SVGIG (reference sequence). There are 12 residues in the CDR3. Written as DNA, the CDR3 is TGTGCCTGGAGTGTGTCAGCGGTTGAGCAGTTCTTC. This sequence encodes CAWSVSAVEQFF. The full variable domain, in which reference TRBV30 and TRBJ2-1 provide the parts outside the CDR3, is SQTIHQWPATLVQPVGSPLSLECTVEGTSNPNLYWYRQAAGRGLQLLFYSVGIGQISSEVPQNLSASRPQDRQFILSSKKLLLSDSGFYLCAWSVSAVEQFFGPGTRLTVL.

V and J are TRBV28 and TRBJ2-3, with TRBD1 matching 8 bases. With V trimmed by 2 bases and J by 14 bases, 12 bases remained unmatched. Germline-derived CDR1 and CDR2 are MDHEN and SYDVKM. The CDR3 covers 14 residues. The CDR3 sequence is CASSLDSPGGGRYF. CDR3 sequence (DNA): TGTGCCAGCAGTTTAGACTCCCCAGGGGGCGGCCGGTATTTT.

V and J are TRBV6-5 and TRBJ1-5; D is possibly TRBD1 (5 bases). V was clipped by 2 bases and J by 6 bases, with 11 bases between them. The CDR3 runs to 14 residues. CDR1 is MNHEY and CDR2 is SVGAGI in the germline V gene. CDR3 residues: CASSYGGSGQPQHF. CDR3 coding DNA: TGTGCCAGCAGTTACGGGGGTTCAGGTCAGCCCCAGCATTTT.

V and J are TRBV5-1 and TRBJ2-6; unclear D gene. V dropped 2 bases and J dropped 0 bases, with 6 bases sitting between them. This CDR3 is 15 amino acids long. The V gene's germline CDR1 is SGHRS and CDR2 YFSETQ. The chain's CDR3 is CASSFGLSGANVLTF. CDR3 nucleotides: TGCGCCAGCAGCTTTGGGCTCTCTGGGGCCAACGTCCTGACTTTC.

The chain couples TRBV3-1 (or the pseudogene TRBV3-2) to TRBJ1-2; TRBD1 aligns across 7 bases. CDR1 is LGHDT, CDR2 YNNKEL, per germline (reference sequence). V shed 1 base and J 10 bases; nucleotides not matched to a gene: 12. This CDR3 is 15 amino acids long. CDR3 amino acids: CASSQGWTGKRDYTF. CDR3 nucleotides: TGTGCCAGCAGCCAAGGCTGGACAGGCAAAAGAGACTACACCTTC.

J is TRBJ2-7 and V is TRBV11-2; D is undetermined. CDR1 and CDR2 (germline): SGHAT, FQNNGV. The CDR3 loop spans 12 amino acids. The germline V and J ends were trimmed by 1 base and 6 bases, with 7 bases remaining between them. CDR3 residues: CASSLAGIEQYF. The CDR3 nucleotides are TGTGCCAGCAGCTTAGCAGGAATCGAGCAGTACTTC.

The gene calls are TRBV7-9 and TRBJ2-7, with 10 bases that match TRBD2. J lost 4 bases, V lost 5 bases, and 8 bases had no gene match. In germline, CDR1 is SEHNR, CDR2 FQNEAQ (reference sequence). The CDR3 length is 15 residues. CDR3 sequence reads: CASSPQREGLYEQYF. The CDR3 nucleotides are TGTGCCAGCAGCCCGCAGCGGGAGGGCCTGTACGAGCAGTACTTC.

CDR3 nucleotides: TGTGCCAGCAGTCCCGGTCCGGAGTACAATGAGCAGTTCTTC. This gives the protein CASSPGPEYNEQFF. The chain uses TRBV11-1 and TRBJ2-1; no reliable D call. Germline CDR1 and CDR2: SGHAT and FQDESV (reference sequence). The V and J ends lost 6 bases and 4 bases respectively, with 13 bases between them. The CDR3 runs 14 residues.

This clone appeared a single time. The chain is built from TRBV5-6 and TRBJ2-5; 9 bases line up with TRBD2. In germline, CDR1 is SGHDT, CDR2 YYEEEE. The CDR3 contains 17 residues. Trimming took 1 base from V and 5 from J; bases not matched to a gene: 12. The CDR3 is CASSLRGSAGGGETQYF. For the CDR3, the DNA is TGTGCCAGCAGCTTGCGTGGGTCAGCGGGAGGAGGGGAGACCCAGTACTTC. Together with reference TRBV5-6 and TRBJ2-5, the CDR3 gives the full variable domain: DAGVTQSPTHLIKTRGQQVTLRCSPKSGHDTVSWYQQALGQGPQFIFQYYEEEERQRGNFPDRFSGHQFPNYSSELNVNALLLGDSALYLCASSLRGSAGGGETQYFGPGTRLLVL.

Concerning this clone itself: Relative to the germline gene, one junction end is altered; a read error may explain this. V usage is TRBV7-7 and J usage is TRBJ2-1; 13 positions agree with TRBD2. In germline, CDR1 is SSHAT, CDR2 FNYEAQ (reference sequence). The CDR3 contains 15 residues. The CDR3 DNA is TGTGCTAGCAGCGTACTAGCGGGAGGGGTCGATGAGCAGTTCTTC. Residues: CASSVLAGGVDEQFF. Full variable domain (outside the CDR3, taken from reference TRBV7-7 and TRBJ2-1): GAGVSQSPRYKVTKRGQDVTLRCDPISSHATLYWYQQALGQGPEFLTYFNYEAQPDKSGLPSDRFSAERPEGSISTLTIQRTEQRDSAMYRCASSVLAGGVDEQFFGPGTRLTVL.

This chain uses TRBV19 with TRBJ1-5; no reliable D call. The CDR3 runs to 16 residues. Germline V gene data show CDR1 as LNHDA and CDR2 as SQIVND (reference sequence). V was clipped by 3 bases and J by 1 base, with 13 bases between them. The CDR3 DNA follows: TGTGCCAGTAGTATCCTCCACCGCCCCAGCAATCAGCCCCAGCATTTT. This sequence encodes CASSILHRPSNQPQHF.

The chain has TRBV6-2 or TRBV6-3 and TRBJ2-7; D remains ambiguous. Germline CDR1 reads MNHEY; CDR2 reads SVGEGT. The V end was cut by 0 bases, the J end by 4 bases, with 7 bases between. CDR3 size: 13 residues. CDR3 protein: CASSYSGRYEQYF. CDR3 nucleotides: TGTGCCAGCAGTTACTCAGGGCGGTACGAGCAGTACTTC.

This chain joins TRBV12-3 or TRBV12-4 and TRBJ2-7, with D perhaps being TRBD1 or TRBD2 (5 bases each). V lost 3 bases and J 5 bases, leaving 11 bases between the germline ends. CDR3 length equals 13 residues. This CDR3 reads CASSLRGNHEQYF. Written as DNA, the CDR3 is TGTGCCAGCAGTTTGAGGGGCAACCACGAGCAGTACTTC.